This T cell receptor beta chain comes out of a study of blood T cells in healthy people across ages. Study observations and caveats: Possibly, changes in expanded clonotypes were confounded because donor CMV status was unknown. Using unsorted PBMCs precluded a conclusive naive versus antigen-experienced comparison.

They isolated at least 6 million PBMCs from each sample. Through a sample-barcoded 5' primer and a J-beta primer mix, a second PCR was run for roughly 6 to 11 cycles. Each cDNA molecule was tagged by a template-switch adaptor that had 12 random nucleotides. TCRdb re-called the 5' RACE reads through MiXCR, storing one row per CDR3 protein. The sample yields more than 700,000 distinct CDR3 sequences, 53% seen once. Worth noting for this clonotype: Its antigen remains unidentified.

The sample consisted of blood. The clonotype comes from a man older than 75 in good health.

As DNA, the CDR3 is TGTGCCAGCAGCCAAAGGGGGACCGTTACCACAGATACGCAGTATTTT. Translation: CASSQRGTVTTDTQYF. J is TRBJ2-3 and V is TRBV3-1; maybe TRBD1 (6 bases). Germline loops: CDR1 LGHDT, CDR2 YNNKEL (reference sequence). V dropped 2 bases and J dropped 2 bases, with 14 bases sitting between them. CDR3 length equals 16 residues.